This record concerns one TCR beta chain sequence. This entry belongs to a study of technical replicates of blood from a handful of donors. This CDR3 region has 14 residues. The ends lost 7 bases at V and 0 bases at J; junction bases unmatched: 5. Germline CDR1 is SGDLS and CDR2 is YYNGEE. Profiled with immunoSEQ multiplex PCR; TCRdb holds only in-frame clones, not every one. This table has 67,000 or so clones, 95% to 96% appearing once. The chain employs TRBV9 and TRBJ1-2, with 8 bases identical to TRBD1. Sequenced material: T cells isolated from PBMCs. The sequence derives from a human donor in good health. CDR3 protein: CASVKQGANYGYTF. For the CDR3, the DNA is TGTGCCAGCGTTAAACAGGGGGCTAACTATGGCTACACCTTC.